These T cell receptor beta chains were read from a single sample in a study of identical twins. TCRdb analysed the 5' RACE reads with MiXCR anew, one entry per CDR3 protein. Of about 720,000 distinct CDR3 sequences detected, 8.6% appear once; the ten largest clones hold 0.75% to 1%. The same data also went into a second study, on yellow fever vaccine responses in identical twins.

The sequencing input was PBMCs. The receptor set was obtained from a woman aged 18-29 years in good health. Both conserved end residues are part of each CDR3. The order of the fields is V gene, D gene, clone size, J gene, CDR3 protein, CDR3 DNA. A D gene is named only where the DNA matches it firmly. Part of the rows lack a size; the others show once, few, many or a class for expanded clones.

TRBV6-1	TRBD1	NA	TRBJ1-1	CASSRDRGGGNTEAFF	TGTGCCAGCAGCAGGGACAGGGGAGGGGGGAACACTGAAGCTTTCTTT
TRBV27	NA	NA	TRBJ1-2	CASSLTGTYYGYTF	TGTGCCAGCAGCTTAACCGGGACCTACTATGGCTACACCTTC
TRBV28	TRBD2	NA	TRBJ2-3	CASSSLAEGTDTQYF	TGTGCCAGCAGTTCCCTAGCGGAAGGTACAGATACGCAGTATTTT
TRBV7-6	TRBD1	few	TRBJ1-5	CASSLGAGGWGSSQPQHF	TGTGCCAGCAGCTTAGGGGCAGGGGGCTGGGGGAGCAGTCAGCCCCAGCATTTT
TRBV4-3	TRBD1	many	TRBJ2-7	CASSQDRSPGEQYF	TGCGCCAGCAGCCAGGACAGGTCCCCCGGGGAGCAGTACTTC
TRBV27	TRBD1	many	TRBJ2-7	CASSFIGQGAMKEQYF	TGTGCCAGCAGCTTTATTGGACAGGGGGCTATGAAGGAGCAGTACTTC
TRBV9	TRBD1	NA	TRBJ2-7	CASSRQGVDEQYF	TGTGCCAGCAGCCGACAGGGGGTCGACGAGCAGTACTTC
TRBV7-9	NA	NA	TRBJ2-7	CASSLAFGGSLSYEQYF	TGTGCCAGCAGCTTAGCCTTCGGCGGGTCCCTCTCCTACGAGCAGTACTTC
TRBV6-2/TRBV6-3	TRBD1	few	TRBJ1-1	CASSPLDRGNTEAFF	TGTGCCAGCAGCCCCCTTGACAGGGGGAACACTGAAGCTTTCTTT
TRBV4-1	NA	NA	TRBJ1-1	CASSQAANTEAFF	TGCGCCAGCAGCCAAGCAGCGAACACTGAAGCTTTCTTT
TRBV20-1	NA	few	TRBJ1-1	CSATIHEGAFF	TGCAGTGCTACTATTCACGAGGGAGCTTTCTTT
TRBV4-1	NA	many	TRBJ2-7	CASSLDKAYEQYF	TGCGCCAGCAGCCTGGACAAAGCCTACGAGCAGTACTTC
TRBV5-5	NA	many	TRBJ2-1	CASSTSQGREQFF	TGTGCCAGCAGCACGTCCCAGGGACGTGAGCAGTTCTTC
TRBV11-2	TRBD2	few	TRBJ2-5	CASSLDAAGGPWGTQYF	TGTGCCAGCAGCTTAGATGCGGCGGGGGGGCCATGGGGGACCCAGTACTTC
TRBV19	TRBD2	NA	TRBJ2-1	CASSITVGGVVEQFF	TGTGCCAGTAGTATAACGGTGGGGGGGGTCGTTGAGCAGTTCTTC
TRBV7-8	NA	few	TRBJ1-3	CASSAAGNSGNTIYF	TGTGCCAGCAGCGCCGCCGGAAACTCTGGAAACACCATATATTTT
TRBV29-1	TRBD1	many	TRBJ2-3	CSASPGTGVTDTQYF	TGCAGCGCTTCGCCCGGGACAGGGGTCACAGATACGCAGTATTTT
TRBV3-1	NA	many	TRBJ2-3	CASSQDLMTDTQYF	TGTGCCAGCAGCCAAGATCTGATGACAGATACGCAGTATTTT
TRBV20-1	NA	few	TRBJ2-1	CSARRDSYYNEQFF	TGCAGTGCTAGAAGGGACTCTTACTACAATGAGCAGTTCTTC
TRBV21-1	NA	NA	TRBJ2-1	CASSKSRYNEQFF	TGTGCCAGCAGCAAAAGCCGGTACAATGAGCAGTTCTTC
TRBV7-9	NA	NA	TRBJ2-1	CASSLLPTWDNNEQFF	TGTGCCAGCAGCTTACTCCCTACTTGGGATAACAATGAGCAGTTCTTC
TRBV5-6	TRBD2	many	TRBJ2-1	CASSAGTTYNEQFF	TGTGCCAGCAGCGCCGGGACTACCTACAATGAGCAGTTCTTC
TRBV5-1	NA	many	TRBJ1-1	CASRLGNTEAFF	TGCGCCAGCAGGTTGGGGAACACTGAAGCTTTCTTT
TRBV6-1	NA	few	TRBJ2-6	CASRPGTYGANVLTF	TGTGCCAGCAGGCCCGGGACATACGGGGCCAACGTCCTGACTTTC
TRBV4-1	TRBD1	few	TRBJ2-1	CASSPQDRGTEQFF	TGCGCCAGCAGCCCGCAGGACAGGGGTACTGAGCAGTTCTTC
TRBV20-1	TRBD2	NA	TRBJ2-1	CSAVTSGKLNEQFF	TGCAGTGCTGTGACTAGCGGGAAGTTAAATGAGCAGTTCTTC